The 31 T cell receptor beta chains below come from one sample, sequenced in a study of cytotoxic CD8 clonotypes in ibrutinib-treated CLL. Some clones are missing from TCRdb's copy, which holds only in-frame ones; the method was immunoSEQ multiplex PCR. The table shows 200,000 to 250,000 clones, with roughly 74% occurring only once. The material was PBMCs, obtained after 24 months of ibrutinib treatment. The receptor source for this set is a human donor with chronic lymphocytic leukemia.

J is TRBJ2-3 and V is TRBV5-4, with D unresolved. Germline V gene sequence: CDR1 SGHNT, CDR2 YYREEE (reference sequence). CDR3 length: 16 residues. The germline V and J ends were trimmed by 6 bases and 0 bases, with 17 bases remaining between them. This CDR3 is CASTPTGGKSTDTQYF. CDR3 nucleotide sequence: TGTGCCAGCACCCCGACTGGCGGTAAAAGCACAGATACGCAGTATTTT.

The chain employs TRBV6-6 and TRBJ1-1; D uncertain. V was cut by 0 bases and J by 4 bases, with 12 bases left in between. The CDR3 spans 15 residues. The germline gives CDR1 MNHNY, CDR2 SVGAGI (reference sequence). CDR3 nucleotides: TGTGCCAGCAGTTACTCGATCGGGCTGAGCACTGAAGCTTTCTTT. Translating gives CASSYSIGLSTEAFF.

The chain links TRBV4-1 to TRBJ2-1; 9 nucleotides align to TRBD2. The CDR3 consists of 15 residues. V lost 1 base, J lost 7 bases, and 5 bases stayed unmatched. Germline CDR1 and CDR2: MGHRA and YSYEKL. The CDR3 DNA follows: TGCGCCAGCAGCCAAGTAGCGGGAGAGGAAAATGAGCAGTTCTTC. Amino acid sequence: CASSQVAGEENEQFF.

This clone has more than one count but fewer than ten. This chain connects TRBV5-1 to TRBJ2-2; D uncertain. V dropped 5 bases and J dropped 3 bases, with 2 bases sitting between them. Germline V lookup: CDR1 SGHRS, CDR2 YFSETQ. CDR3 size: 11 residues. CDR3 bases: TGCGCCAGCAGGGACACCGGGGAGCTGTTTTTT. It translates to CASRDTGELFF.

The J gene is TRBJ2-7, the V gene TRBV11-2; 9 nucleotides match TRBD1. CDR1 is SGHAT, CDR2 FQNNGV, per germline. The CDR3 has 15 amino acids. Trimming at V came to 5 bases and at J to 2 bases, leaving 7 bases not matched to a gene. In DNA form, the CDR3 reads TGTGCCAGCAGCCCCCGCGGGGACAGGGCCTACGAGCAGTACTTC. This codes for CASSPRGDRAYEQYF.

The chain is built from TRBV7-9 and TRBJ2-3; D gene ambiguous. Germline values: CDR1 SEHNR, CDR2 FQNEAQ (reference sequence). V lost 2 bases and J 1 base, leaving 13 bases between the germline ends. The length of the CDR3 is 16 residues. CDR3 in amino acids: CASSLWGGSGTDTQYF. The CDR3, as DNA: TGTGCCAGCAGCTTATGGGGTGGGTCTGGCACAGATACGCAGTATTTT. The full variable domain, with the rest looked up from reference TRBV7-9 and TRBJ2-3, is DTGVSQNPRHKITKRGQNVTFRCDPISEHNRLYWYRQTLGQGPEFLTYFQNEAQLEKSRLLSDRFSAERPKGSFSTLEIQRTEQGDSAMYLCASSLWGGSGTDTQYFGPGTRLTVL.

J is TRBJ2-1 and V is TRBV29-1; TRBD2 agrees at 9 bases. Germline V gene sequence: CDR1 SQVTM, CDR2 ANQGSEA. V shed 7 bases and J 7 bases; nucleotides not matched to a gene: 14. The CDR3 totals 15 residues. The CDR3 bases are TGCAGCGCCCGAAAGGGGACTAGCATAGGTAATGAGCAGTTCTTC. The encoded protein is CSARKGTSIGNEQFF.

The chain recombines TRBV29-1 with TRBJ1-1; D ambiguous. The germline V gene encodes CDR1 SQVTM and CDR2 ANQGSEA. Trimming took off 6 bases at V and 1 base at J, with 12 bases between the two ends. The CDR3 consists of 13 residues. CDR3: CSVRRTGNTEAFF. DNA for the CDR3: TGCAGCGTACGAAGGACCGGGAACACTGAAGCTTTCTTT.

The chain links TRBV10-2 to TRBJ2-6; D perhaps matches TRBD2 (6 bases). The CDR3 totals 16 residues. Germline V gene sequence: CDR1 WSHSY, CDR2 SAAADI. Between the trimmed V and J ends, which lost 0 bases and 4 bases, there was a span of 10 bases. The CDR3 sequence: CASSESYSGGANVLTF. The CDR3 bases are TGCGCCAGCAGTGAGTCTTACAGCGGGGGGGCCAACGTCCTGACTTTC.

The J gene is TRBJ1-5, the V gene TRBV4-1; 10 positions agree with TRBD1. The CDR3 consists of 17 residues. Germline CDR1 reads MGHRA; CDR2 reads YSYEKL. The V segment lost 4 bases and the J segment 3 bases; nucleotides outside the gene matches: 9. CDR3 coding DNA: TGCGCCAGCAGCCCCGATGGCGGGACAGGGGCCAATCAGCCCCAGCATTTT. This encodes CASSPDGGTGANQPQHF.

This clone was seen just once. This chain links TRBV6-1 with TRBJ2-7; TRBD2 aligns across 10 bases. Germline CDR1 MNHNS, CDR2 SASEGT. Trimming removed 5 bases from V and 3 bases from J; junction bases left unmatched: 4. CDR3 size: 14 residues. The CDR3 sequence: CASSTSGEGYEQYF. CDR3 nucleotides: TGTGCCAGCAGTACTAGCGGGGAGGGCTACGAGCAGTACTTC.

The genes are TRBV18 and TRBJ2-2; D is possibly TRBD1 (6 bases). This CDR3 has 12 residues. CDR1 is KGHSH, CDR2 LQKENI, per germline. V was shortened by 8 bases and J by 6 bases, with 10 bases between the two germline ends. CDR3 coding DNA: TGTGCCAGCCTCGAGGGGGCCGGGGAGCTGTTTTTT. Protein product: CASLEGAGELFF.

The chain links TRBV10-1 to TRBJ1-1, with D possibly TRBD1 on 5 matching bases. Germline loops: CDR1 WNHNN, CDR2 SYGVQD (reference sequence). The CDR3 has 14 amino acids. V gave up 11 bases and J gave up 1 base, with 17 bases separating them. The CDR3 DNA reads as TGCGCCGGAACTTTCCGGGACCAGAACACTGAAGCTTTCTTT. Encoded protein: CAGTFRDQNTEAFF.

This clone was observed a single time. The V call is TRBV7-2, the J call TRBJ2-3, with D maybe TRBD2 (7 bases). The CDR3 totals 16 residues. Trimming shortened V by 5 bases and J by 0 bases, and 15 bases separated the two germline ends. Germline V gives CDR1 SGHTA, CDR2 FQGNSA. The CDR3 nucleotides read TGTGCCAGCAGCATGGGGGGGGCGTTGAGCACAGATACGCAGTATTTT. Encoded protein: CASSMGGALSTDTQYF.

The rearrangement joins TRBV7-3 to TRBJ2-5, with TRBD2 matching over 14 bases. CDR1 SGHTA and CDR2 FQGTGA come from the germline V gene. The length of the CDR3 is 16 residues. Trimming at V came to 4 bases and at J to 1 base, leaving 2 bases not matched to a gene. The CDR3 DNA reads as TGTGCCAGCAGCTCGGGGACTAGCGGGAGCCAAGAGACCCAGTACTTC. Its translation is CASSSGTSGSQETQYF.

The J gene is TRBJ2-7, the V gene TRBV7-9; maybe TRBD1 (6 bases). The CDR3 extends over 13 amino acids. In germline, CDR1 is SEHNR, CDR2 FQNEAQ (reference sequence). V dropped 6 bases and J dropped 3 bases, with 12 bases sitting between them. The CDR3 nucleotides read TGTGCCAGCAGACCGGGACAAATCTACGAGCAGTACTTC. It translates to CASRPGQIYEQYF.

V is TRBV4-1 and J is TRBJ2-6; 7 bases map to TRBD1. In germline, CDR1 is MGHRA, CDR2 YSYEKL. This CDR3 region has 19 residues. The junction had 8 bases not matched to a gene; V was cut back by 0 bases and J by 0 bases. The chain's CDR3 is CASSQEQGTHSSGANVLTF. For the CDR3, the DNA is TGCGCCAGCAGCCAAGAACAGGGGACCCATAGCTCTGGGGCCAACGTCCTGACTTTC.

The chain uses TRBV14 and TRBJ2-7, with D hard to call. This CDR3 has 12 amino acids. Germline V gives CDR1 SGHDN, CDR2 FVKESK. V was trimmed by 5 bases and J by 5 bases, leaving 10 bases between them. The CDR3 coding sequence is TGTGCCAGCAGCAAAGGGCACCACGAGCAGTACTTC. Residues: CASSKGHHEQYF.

The V and J genes are TRBV5-4 and TRBJ2-4; 7 bases agree with TRBD1. The CDR3 runs 15 residues. Germline CDR1 and CDR2: SGHNT and YYREEE (reference sequence). Losses at the gene ends were 4 bases for V and 0 bases for J; bases not matched to a gene: 4. The CDR3 loop reads CASSAGGVAKNIQYF. CDR3 coding DNA: TGTGCCAGCAGCGCAGGGGGAGTAGCCAAAAACATTCAGTACTTC.

The V gene is TRBV5-1, the J gene TRBJ2-7, with TRBD2 matching over 8 bases. Germline V gives CDR1 SGHRS, CDR2 YFSETQ. This CDR3 comprises 16 residues. The V segment lost 0 bases and the J segment 4 bases; nucleotides outside the gene matches: 9. CDR3 sequence: CASSLGSGRILYEQYF. CDR3 in DNA: TGCGCCAGCAGCTTGGGAAGCGGGAGAATCTTGTACGAGCAGTACTTC. The full variable domain, its missing parts supplied by reference TRBV5-1 and TRBJ2-7, is KAGVTQTPRYLIKTRGQQVTLSCSPISGHRSVSWYQQTPGQGLQFLFEYFSETQRNKGNFPGRFSGRQFSNSRSEMNVSTLELGDSALYLCASSLGSGRILYEQYFGPGTRLTVT.

The J gene is TRBJ2-2, the V gene TRBV5-4, with 13 bases matching TRBD2. The V gene's germline CDR1 is SGHNT and CDR2 YYREEE (reference sequence). The CDR3 totals 17 residues. After removal of 0 bases from V and 6 bases from J, the junction contained 5 bases not matched to a gene. The CDR3 DNA sequence: TGTGCCAGCAGCTTGGGGACTAGCGGGAGATCCGCCGGGGAGCTGTTTTTT. Translated, it gives CASSLGTSGRSAGELFF.

This chain joins TRBV28 and TRBJ1-1, with D perhaps matching TRBD1 (6 bases). Germline CDR1 reads MDHEN; CDR2 reads SYDVKM. This CDR3 is built from 16 residues. Trimming shortened V by 4 bases and J by 0 bases, and 15 bases separated the two germline ends. CDR3 coding DNA: TGTGCCAGCAGTTACATGACAGGTACGGTGAACACTGAAGCTTTCTTT. This codes for CASSYMTGTVNTEAFF.

The gene calls are TRBV7-9 and TRBJ2-5, with TRBD1 as a possible D gene (5 bases). Germline CDR1 SEHNR, CDR2 FQNEAQ (reference sequence). V shed 2 bases and J shed 6 bases, with 10 bases lying between them. The CDR3 is made up of 13 amino acids. CDR3 nucleotide sequence: TGTGCCAGCAGCTTAACAGGATTCCAGACCCAGTACTTC. It encodes CASSLTGFQTQYF.

This chain joins TRBV7-9 and TRBJ2-5; no firm D call. Germline values: CDR1 SEHNR, CDR2 FQNEAQ (reference sequence). V lost 2 bases and J lost 5, with 12 bases in between. This CDR3 has 14 residues. The DNA of the CDR3 is TGTGCCAGCAGCTTAACGTTGGGGTTGGAGACCCAGTACTTC. Its protein product is CASSLTLGLETQYF.

This chain uses TRBV5-4 with TRBJ2-7, with D possibly TRBD2 on 5 matching bases. V lost 3 bases and J 5 bases, leaving 15 bases between the germline ends. This CDR3 region has 14 residues. From germline, CDR1 is SGHNT and CDR2 YYREEE (reference sequence). CDR3 amino acids: CASSSDWSYDEQYF. The CDR3 DNA reads as TGTGCCAGCAGCTCGGACTGGTCCTACGACGAGCAGTACTTC.

V gene TRBV6-6 combines with J gene TRBJ2-7; either TRBD1 or TRBD2 may supply D (5 bases each). The CDR3 runs to 11 residues. Germline V CDR1 and CDR2: MNHNY, SVGAGI (reference sequence). Between the trimmed V and J ends, which lost 2 bases and 7 bases, there was a span of 6 bases. The CDR3 region is CASSYEGEQYF. CDR3 DNA: TGTGCCAGCAGTTACGAGGGGGAGCAGTACTTC.

The chain uses TRBV9 and TRBJ2-1, with TRBD2 matching 8 bases. This CDR3 contains 16 residues. Per germline, CDR1 SGDLS and CDR2 YYNGEE. The trim removed 6 bases at V and 2 bases at J, leaving 10 bases unmatched. This CDR3 reads CASTLRSGGPYNEQFF. CDR3 sequence (DNA): TGTGCCAGCACCCTTCGTTCGGGAGGGCCCTACAATGAGCAGTTCTTC.

The CDR3 nucleotides are TGCGCCAGCAGCTTGGCCGCAGCGGGAAACGAGCAGTACTTC. It encodes CASSLAAAGNEQYF. The V gene is TRBV5-1, the J gene TRBJ2-7, with TRBD2 identical over 7 bases. V was pared by 0 bases and J by 5 bases, with 5 bases of the junction left unmatched. This CDR3 comprises 14 residues. CDR1 and CDR2 (germline): SGHRS, YFSETQ.

This rearrangement joins TRBV19 to TRBJ2-7; 9 positions agree with TRBD1. CDR1 LNHDA and CDR2 SQIVND come from the germline V gene (reference sequence). J lost 0 bases, V lost 4 bases, and 10 bases had no gene match. The CDR3 loop spans 17 amino acids. The CDR3 nucleotides are TGTGCCAGTAGTAAGATCGGGCAACAGGGGGCCTCCTACGAGCAGTACTTC. Its protein is CASSKIGQQGASYEQYF. Full variable domain (remainder filled in from reference TRBV19 and TRBJ2-7): DGGITQSPKYLFRKEGQNVTLSCEQNLNHDAMYWYRQDPGQGLRLIYYSQIVNDFQKGDIAEGYSVSREKKESFPLTVTSAQKNPTAFYLCASSKIGQQGASYEQYFGPGTRLTVT.

The J gene is TRBJ1-6, the V gene TRBV4-3, with D possibly TRBD1 on 5 matching bases. The germline V gene has CDR1 LGHNA and CDR2 YSLEER. The CDR3 is made up of 17 amino acids. V shed 4 bases and J shed 11 bases, with 24 bases lying between them. The CDR3 bases are TGCGCCAGCAGCCTCGATATGGTGTCGGACACAATTCCACCCCTCCACTTT. This translates into CASSLDMVSDTIPPLHF.

The J gene is TRBJ1-2, the V gene TRBV29-1; D remains ambiguous. CDR3 size: 12 residues. Trimming removed 3 bases at V and 7 bases at J, with 12 bases between. CDR1 and CDR2 (germline): SQVTM, ANQGSEA. The CDR3 is CSVEIRKSGYTF. CDR3 DNA: TGCAGCGTTGAGATCAGAAAGAGTGGCTACACCTTC. The full variable domain, with the rest looked up from reference TRBV29-1 and TRBJ1-2, is SAVISQKPSRDICQRGTSLTIQCQVDSQVTMMFWYRQQPGQSLTLIATANQGSEATYESGFVIDKFPISRPNLTFSTLTVSNMSPEDSSIYLCSVEIRKSGYTFGSGTRLTVV.